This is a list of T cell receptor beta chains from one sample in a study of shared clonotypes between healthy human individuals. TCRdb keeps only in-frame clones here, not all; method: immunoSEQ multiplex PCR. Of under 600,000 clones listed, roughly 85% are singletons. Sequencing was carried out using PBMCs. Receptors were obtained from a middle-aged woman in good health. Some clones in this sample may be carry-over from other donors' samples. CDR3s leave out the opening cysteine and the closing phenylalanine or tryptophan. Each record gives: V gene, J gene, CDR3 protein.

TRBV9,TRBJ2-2,ASSVWAGANTGELF
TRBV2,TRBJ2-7,ASSPESTTGYEQY
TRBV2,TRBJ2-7,ASSGTGTVSYEQY
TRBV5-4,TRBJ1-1,ASSLDRATEAF
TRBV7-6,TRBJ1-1,ASSPGQGTEAF
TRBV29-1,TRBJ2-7,SVGPSGREQY
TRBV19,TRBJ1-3,ASSMGIGNTIY
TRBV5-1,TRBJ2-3,ASSLALAGADTQY
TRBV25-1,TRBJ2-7,ASSEPTSGRGEQY
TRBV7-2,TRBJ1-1,ASSLGRIRPTEAF
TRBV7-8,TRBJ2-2,ASSLYSRNTGELF
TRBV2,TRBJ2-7,ASSEQGASEQY
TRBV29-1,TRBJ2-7,SVQTSGAYEQY
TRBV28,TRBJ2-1,ASSPPTRDSYNEQF
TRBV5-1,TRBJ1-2,ASSSSPGQGTSYGYT
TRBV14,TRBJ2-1,ASSQDWGEQF
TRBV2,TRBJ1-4,ASSGSGYEKLF
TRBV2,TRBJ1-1,ASSGITGSTEAF
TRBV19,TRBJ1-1,ASSDGSRRTEAF
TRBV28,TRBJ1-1,ASSSGQMGDTEAF
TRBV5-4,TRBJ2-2,ASSLAGRGANTGELF
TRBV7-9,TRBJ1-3,ASSSQSLLYTIY
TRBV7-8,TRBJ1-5,ASSRAKEDQPQH
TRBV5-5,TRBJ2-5,ASSGDRTGKETQY
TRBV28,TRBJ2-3,ASSPDSTDTQY
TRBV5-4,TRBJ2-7,ASSLGQAPEQY
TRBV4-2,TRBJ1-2,ASSQGEGGAGGYT
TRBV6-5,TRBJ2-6,ASTSFGANVLT
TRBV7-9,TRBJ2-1,ASSLNPRGSGYNEQF
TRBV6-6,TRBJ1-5,ASSFGANSNQPQH
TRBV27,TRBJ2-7,ASSFGRHSYEQY
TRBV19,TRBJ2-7,ASSIDETEQY
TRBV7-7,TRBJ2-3,ASSLGSGSGTDTQY
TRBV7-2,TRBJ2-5,ASSLVGLAETQY
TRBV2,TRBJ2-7,ASSVGARGEQY
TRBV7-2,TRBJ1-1,ASSRGINTEAF
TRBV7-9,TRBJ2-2,ASSPGPTGELF
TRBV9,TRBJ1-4,ASSVGGTGKGKLF
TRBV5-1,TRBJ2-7,ASSLAAGDVREQY
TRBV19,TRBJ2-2,ASSIRLAGGGELF
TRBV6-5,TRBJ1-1,ASKRMNTEAF
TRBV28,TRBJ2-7,ASTLGGGGYEQY
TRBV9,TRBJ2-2,ASSAEGWAGELF
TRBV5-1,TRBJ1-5,ASSQGGADREPQH
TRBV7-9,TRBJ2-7,ASSLARASGILEQY
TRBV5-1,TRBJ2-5,ASSLPPGPQETQY
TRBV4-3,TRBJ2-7,ASSQTGTGTYEQY
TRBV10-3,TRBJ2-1,AISEGLAGAEQF
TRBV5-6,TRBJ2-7,ASSLKPAYEQY
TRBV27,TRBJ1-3,ASRGQGGNTIY
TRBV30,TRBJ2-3,AWSRSTDTQY
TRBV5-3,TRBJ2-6,ARSLAWTPSGANVLT
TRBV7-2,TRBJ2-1,ASSSAGARYNEQF